The source of this TCR beta chain is a study of esophageal squamous cell carcinoma under preoperative chemotherapy. Germline values: CDR1 LGHNT, CDR2 FRNRAP. J gave up 10 bases and V 8 bases, and 20 bases lay outside the gene matches. The CDR3 has 16 amino acids. TCRdb re-called the PCR reads through MiXCR, storing one row per CDR3 protein. Among some 11,000 distinct CDR3 sequences listed, roughly 60% were seen once. Time point described: after preoperative PTX-NDP chemotherapy. This clonotype was picked up a small number of times. The rearrangement links TRBV12-5 to TRBJ2-1, with 7 bases matching TRBD1. The TCR originated in a human donor with esophageal squamous cell carcinoma. The donor label of this sample is uncertain. This sample was obtained from a patient given preoperative chemotherapy. In nucleotides, the CDR3 is TGTGCTAGTTGCCCTGCCCGGGACAGACTAAGGGGGGAGCAGTTCTTC. Translating it yields CASCPARDRLRGEQFF.